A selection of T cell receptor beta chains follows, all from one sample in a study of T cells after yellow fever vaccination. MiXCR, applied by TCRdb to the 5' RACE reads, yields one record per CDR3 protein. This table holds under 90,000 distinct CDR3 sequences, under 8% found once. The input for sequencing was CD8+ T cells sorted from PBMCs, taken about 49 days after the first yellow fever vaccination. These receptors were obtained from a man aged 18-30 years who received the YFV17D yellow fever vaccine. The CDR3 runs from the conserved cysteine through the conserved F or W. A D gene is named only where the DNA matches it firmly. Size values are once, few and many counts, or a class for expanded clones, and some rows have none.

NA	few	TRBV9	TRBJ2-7	TGTGCCAGCAGCGTAGGGGGGATTGACTACGAGCAGTACTTC	CASSVGGIDYEQYF
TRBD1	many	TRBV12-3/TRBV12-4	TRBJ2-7	TGTGCCAGCAGCCCAGGGACAGGGCGATGGTACGAGCAGTACTTC	CASSPGTGRWYEQYF
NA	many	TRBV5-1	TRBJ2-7	TGCGCCAGCAGCTTGGCTCGTACCGGGACATACTCCTACGAGCAGTACTTC	CASSLARTGTYSYEQYF
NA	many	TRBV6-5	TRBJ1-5	TGTGCCAGCAGTTACTCGTCTGGACAGCGGTATAGCAATCAGCCCCAGCATTTT	CASSYSSGQRYSNQPQHF
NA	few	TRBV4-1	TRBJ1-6	TGCGCCAGCAGCCAAGGGTTACAGGGAAATTCACCCCTTCACTTT	CASSQGLQGNSPLHF
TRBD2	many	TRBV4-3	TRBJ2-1	TGCGCCAGCAGCCAAGGGAGCGGGGGGGCGGCCAATGAGCAGTTCTTC	CASSQGSGGAANEQFF
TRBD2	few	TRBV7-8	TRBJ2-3	TGTGCCAGCAGCCCAAATGGGGCGGGGGGCACAGATACGCAGTATTTT	CASSPNGAGGTDTQYF
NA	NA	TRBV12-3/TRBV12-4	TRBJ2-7	TGTGCCAAGAGTTTAAGGACACCCTACGAGCAGTACTTC	CAKSLRTPYEQYF
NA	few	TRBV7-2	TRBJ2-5	TGTGCCAGCAGCTTAGGGTGGACCCTCTACTTC	CASSLGWTLYF
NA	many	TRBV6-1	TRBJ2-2	TGTGCCAGCAGCCTATGGGGGGGCGATACCGGGGAGCTGTTTTTT	CASSLWGGDTGELFF
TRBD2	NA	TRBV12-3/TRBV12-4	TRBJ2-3	TGTGCCAGCAGCTCGCTAGCGGGGGGGCCCGAAGGTACGCAGTATTTT	CASSSLAGGPEGTQYF
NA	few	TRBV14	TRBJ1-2	TGTGCCAGCAGCCACAGCTTCTCTAACTATGGCTACACCTTC	CASSHSFSNYGYTF
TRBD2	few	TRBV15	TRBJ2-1	TGTGCCACCAGCACTCCCAGGACTAGATTGTACAATGAGCAGTTCTTC	CATSTPRTRLYNEQFF
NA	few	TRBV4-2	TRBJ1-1	TGTGCCAGCAGCCAAGTGGCACCAAACACTGAAGCTTTCTTT	CASSQVAPNTEAFF
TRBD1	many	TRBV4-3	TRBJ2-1	TGCGCCAGCAGCCAAGATTTCCAAGGACAGGGGAGGGTTTACAATGAGCAGTTCTTC	CASSQDFQGQGRVYNEQFF
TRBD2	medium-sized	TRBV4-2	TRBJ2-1	TGTGCCAGCAGCCAAGCTAGCGGGGGGGCCAATGAGCAGTTCTTC	CASSQASGGANEQFF
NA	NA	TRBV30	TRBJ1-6	TGTGCCTGGAGTGGTAATTCACCCCTCCACTTT	CAWSGNSPLHF
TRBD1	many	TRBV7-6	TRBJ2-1	TGTGCCAGCAGCTGGACAGGACGAAACTACAATGAGCAGTTCTTC	CASSWTGRNYNEQFF
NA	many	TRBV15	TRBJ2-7	TGTGCCACCAGCAGAGATCGGGGTATCTCCTACGAGCAGTACTTC	CATSRDRGISYEQYF
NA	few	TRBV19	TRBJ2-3	TGTGCCAGTAGTATTGAGGGTCCAGATACGCAGTATTTT	CASSIEGPDTQYF
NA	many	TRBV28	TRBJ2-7	TGTGCCAGCAGTTCGGTGGTCGAGCAGTACTTC	CASSSVVEQYF
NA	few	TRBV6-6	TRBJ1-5	TGTGCCAGCAGTTGGGGGGATCAGCCCCAGCATTTT	CASSWGDQPQHF
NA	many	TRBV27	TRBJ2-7	TGTGCCAGCAGTTTCGGTGGGGGGGCACGGGAGCAGTACTTC	CASSFGGGAREQYF
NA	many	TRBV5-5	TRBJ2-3	TGTGCCAGCAGCTGGCGGACAGTCACAGATACGCAGTATTTT	CASSWRTVTDTQYF
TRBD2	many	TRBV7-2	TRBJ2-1	TGTGCCAGCAGCCGGACTAGCGGGGGAGACAATGAGCAGTTCTTC	CASSRTSGGDNEQFF